This T cell receptor beta chain comes out of a study of brain metastases from non-small cell lung cancer. Notes on this clone: The antigen remains undetermined.

Using immunoSEQ multiplex PCR, the repertoire was profiled, and TCRdb retains in-frame clones only, with some absent. The sample holds some 6,000 clones; around 80% are singletons and the top ten take more than 6%. General study points: Brain metastases shared most TCR repertoire with primaries, with sparse T cells.

Material for sequencing was primary lung tumor tissue. This receptor was obtained from a donor at least 40 years old with non-small cell lung cancer.

This CDR3 reads CASSLLGRVHEQYF. The CDR3 DNA follows: TGTGCCAGCAGTTTATTAGGCAGGGTACACGAGCAGTACTTC. V usage is TRBV28 and J usage is TRBJ2-7; a weak D match, TRBD1 (5 bases). This CDR3 has 14 amino acids. Trimming shortened V by 1 base and J by 5 bases, and 12 bases separated the two germline ends. The germline V gene encodes CDR1 MDHEN and CDR2 SYDVKM.